This is a list of T cell receptor beta chains from one sample in a study of early T cells in non-severe SARS-CoV-2 infection. TCRdb re-analysed the 5' RACE reads in MiXCR, keeping a single row per CDR3 protein. Among 85,000 to 95,000 distinct CDR3 sequences listed, 15% to 20% were seen once. Sequenced material: whole blood, taken at baseline. The receptors were gathered from an adult who was a healthcare worker with PCR-confirmed SARS-CoV-2 infection or an uninfected control (not recorded which). Each CDR3 is given with its conserved first and last residue. D genes are given only for firm matches. Expanded clones get a size class; other rows say once, few or many, or leave the size out.

>TRBJ2-3|TRBV6-6|-|-
CASSYPLDTQYF
TGTGCCAGCAGTTACCCTTTAGATACGCAGTATTTT
>TRBJ2-2|TRBV6-5|few|TRBD2
CASSPGLADITGELFF
TGTGCCAGCAGCCCAGGACTAGCCGATATCACCGGGGAGCTGTTTTTT
>TRBJ2-4|TRBV11-2|medium-sized|TRBD1
CASSLERGQGVGGIQYF
TGTGCCAGCAGCTTAGAGCGGGGACAGGGGGTCGGCGGCATTCAGTACTTC
>TRBJ2-3|TRBV20-1|-|-
CSARPGFERRTDTQYF
TGCAGTGCTAGACCCGGATTCGAGCGGAGAACAGATACGCAGTATTTT
>TRBJ1-1|TRBV4-1|-|-
CASSQRIGSGGTEAFF
TGCGCCAGCAGCCAAAGGATTGGCAGCGGGGGAACTGAAGCTTTCTTT
>TRBJ2-5|TRBV7-2|many|-
CATGGRGQETQYF
TGTGCCACCGGGGGGCGGGGGCAAGAGACCCAGTACTTC
>TRBJ1-5|TRBV20-1|-|-
CSADPGTLNQPQHF
TGCAGTGCGGATCCCGGGACCCTAAATCAGCCCCAGCATTTT
>TRBJ2-1|TRBV28|-|-
CASSSTGTLYNEQFF
TGTGCCAGCAGTTCAACCGGGACACTCTACAATGAGCAGTTCTTC
>TRBJ1-1|TRBV4-1|many|TRBD1
CASSQPDRAFEAFF
TGCGCCAGCAGCCAACCAGACAGGGCTTTTGAAGCTTTCTTT
>TRBJ1-2|TRBV20-1|many|-
CSAYRQNYGYTF
TGCAGTGCTTACAGACAGAACTATGGCTACACCTTC
>TRBJ2-3|TRBV7-2|-|-
CASSWGRDTQYF
TGTGCCAGCAGCTGGGGGAGAGATACGCAGTATTTT
>TRBJ1-1|TRBV20-1|-|-
CSATRTVGGTEAFF
TGCAGTGCTACTCGGACAGTCGGAGGAACTGAAGCTTTCTTT
>TRBJ2-3|TRBV20-1|-|-
CSAREGSFTDTLYF
TGCAGTGCTAGAGAAGGAAGTTTCACAGATACGCTGTATTTT
>TRBJ2-7|TRBV29-1|few|TRBD1
CTPDRASYEQYF
TGCACCCCCGACAGGGCATCCTACGAGCAGTACTTC
>TRBJ2-6|TRBV7-2|few|-
CASTFSGGGSGANVLTF
TGTGCCAGCACTTTCTCAGGAGGGGGCTCTGGGGCCAACGTCCTGACTTTC
>TRBJ2-5|TRBV20-1|many|TRBD2
CSASTGTSGKETQYF
TGCAGTGCTAGCACCGGGACTAGCGGGAAAGAGACCCAGTACTTC
>TRBJ1-1|TRBV14|few|-
CASSLARNTEAFF
TGTGCCAGCAGCCTGGCGCGGAACACTGAAGCTTTCTTT
>TRBJ2-7|TRBV5-1|many|TRBD1
CASSFDRGMYEQYF
TGCGCCAGCAGCTTCGACAGGGGGATGTACGAGCAGTACTTC
>TRBJ2-7|TRBV7-6|-|TRBD2
CASSPGGTSGSYEQYF
TGTGCCAGCAGCCCGGGAGGGACTAGCGGGAGCTACGAGCAGTACTTC
>TRBJ2-3|TRBV29-1|-|TRBD2
CSSRGRATDTQYF
TGCAGCTCCCGCGGGAGGGCAACAGATACGCAGTATTTT
>TRBJ1-2|TRBV11-2|few|-
CASSLGFGYTF
TGTGCCAGCAGCTTAGGTTTTGGCTACACCTTC
>TRBJ1-4|TRBV4-1|few|-
CASSQDPPTTTNEKLFF
TGCGCCAGCAGCCAAGATCCCCCGACCACAACTAATGAAAAACTGTTTTTT
>TRBJ2-1|TRBV20-1|few|TRBD2
CSVTGLAYNEQFF
TGCAGTGTTACGGGACTAGCCTACAATGAGCAGTTCTTC
>TRBJ2-1|TRBV11-1|few|TRBD2
CASSPGLAVPYNEQFF
TGTGCCAGCAGCCCGGGACTAGCGGTCCCCTACAATGAGCAGTTCTTC
>TRBJ2-7|TRBV7-9|few|-
CASSFPESYEQYF
TGTGCCAGCAGCTTTCCTGAATCCTACGAGCAGTACTTC